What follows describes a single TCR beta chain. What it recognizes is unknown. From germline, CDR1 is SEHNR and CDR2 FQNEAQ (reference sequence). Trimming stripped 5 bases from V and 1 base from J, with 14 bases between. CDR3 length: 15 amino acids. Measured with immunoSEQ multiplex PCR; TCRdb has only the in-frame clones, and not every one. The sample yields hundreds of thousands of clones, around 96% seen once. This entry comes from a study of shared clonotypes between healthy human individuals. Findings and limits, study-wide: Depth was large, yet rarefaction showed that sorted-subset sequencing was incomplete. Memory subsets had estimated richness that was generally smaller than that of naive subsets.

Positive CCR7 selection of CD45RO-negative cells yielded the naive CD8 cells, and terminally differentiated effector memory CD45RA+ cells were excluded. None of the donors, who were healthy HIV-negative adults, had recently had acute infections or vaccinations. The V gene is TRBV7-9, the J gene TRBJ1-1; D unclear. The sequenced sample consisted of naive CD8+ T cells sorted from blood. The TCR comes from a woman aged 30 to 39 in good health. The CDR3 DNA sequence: TGTGCCAGCAGCGAAACCACCCGTCGGAACACTGAAGCTTTCTTT. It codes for CASSETTRRNTEAFF. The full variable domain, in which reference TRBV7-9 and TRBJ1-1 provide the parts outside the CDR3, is DTGVSQNPRHKITKRGQNVTFRCDPISEHNRLYWYRQTLGQGPEFLTYFQNEAQLEKSRLLSDRFSAERPKGSFSTLEIQRTEQGDSAMYLCASSETTRRNTEAFFGQGTRLTVV.